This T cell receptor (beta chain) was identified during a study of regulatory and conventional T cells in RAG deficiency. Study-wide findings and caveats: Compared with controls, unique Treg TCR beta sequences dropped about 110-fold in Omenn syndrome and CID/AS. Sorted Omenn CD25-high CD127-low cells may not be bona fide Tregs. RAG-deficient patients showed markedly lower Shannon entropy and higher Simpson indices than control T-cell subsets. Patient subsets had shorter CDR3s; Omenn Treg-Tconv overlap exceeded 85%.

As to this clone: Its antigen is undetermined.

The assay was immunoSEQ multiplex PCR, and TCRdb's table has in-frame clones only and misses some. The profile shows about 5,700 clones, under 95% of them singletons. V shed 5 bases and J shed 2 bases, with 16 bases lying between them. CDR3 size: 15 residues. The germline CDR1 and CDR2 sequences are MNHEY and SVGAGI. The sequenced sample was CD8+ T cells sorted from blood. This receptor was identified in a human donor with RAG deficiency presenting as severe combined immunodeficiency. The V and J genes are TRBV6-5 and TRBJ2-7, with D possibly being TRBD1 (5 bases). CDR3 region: CASSPLPGNAYEQYF. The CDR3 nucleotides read TGTGCCAGCAGTCCTCTCCCAGGGAACGCCTACGAGCAGTACTTC.